The 9 T cell receptor beta chains below all came from one sample that was sequenced in a study of T cells in Graves' hyperthyroidism and ophthalmopathy. Template material for amplifying TCR beta CDR3 regions consisted of RNA transcripts. The study used the HTBI primer set for a first-round RT-PCR of the TCR CDR3. TCRdb itself ran the multiplex PCR reads through MiXCR, one entry per CDR3 protein. The sample lists 450,000 to 600,000 distinct CDR3 sequences, 20% occurring once. The sample comprised blood. Receptors originate from a man aged 40-55 years with Graves' ophthalmopathy.

This chain connects TRBV24-1 to TRBJ2-2; possibly TRBD1 or TRBD2 for D (5 bases each). Trimming took off 4 bases at V and 4 bases at J, with 9 bases between the two ends. CDR1 and CDR2 from the germline V gene are KGHDR and SFDVKD. The CDR3 runs to 14 residues. CDR3 nucleotides: TGTGCCACCAGTGAATATGGGGGCACCGGGGAGCTGTTTTTT. It encodes CATSEYGGTGELFF.

Turning to this clonotype: One end of the junction varies from germline; a read error may be responsible. The genes are TRBV2 and TRBJ2-3, with TRBD2 as a possible D gene (5 bases). The V gene's germline CDR1 is SNHLY and CDR2 FYNNEI. The CDR3 consists of 10 residues. CDR3 residues: CASWGDTQCF. The DNA of the CDR3 is TGTGCCAGCTGGGGAGATACGCAGTGTTTT.

A few counts support this clonotype. The chain carries TRBV3-1 and TRBJ1-2; no clear D. Trimming left V 4 bases short and J 8 bases short, with 17 bases between. Germline CDR1 LGHDT, CDR2 YNNKEL (reference sequence). The CDR3 extends over 14 amino acids. The CDR3 DNA is TGTGCCAGCAGCCCTCCGGGAAAACGTCCCGGCTACACCTTC. Amino acid sequence: CASSPPGKRPGYTF.

Only a few counts were recorded for this clonotype. The chain is built from TRBV2 and TRBJ1-4; 7 nucleotides match TRBD1. Germline V gene lookup returns CDR1 SNHLY and CDR2 FYNNEI. CDR3 length: 15 amino acids. V was clipped by 6 bases and J by 8 bases; unmatched bases: 12. The CDR3 DNA follows: TGTGCCAGCAGAGCTAACAGGGGAAGGAACGAAAAACTGTTTTTT. Its translation is CASRANRGRNEKLFF. Full variable domain (rest looked up from reference TRBV2 and TRBJ1-4): EPEVTQTPSHQVTQMGQEVILRCVPISNHLYFYWYRQILGQKVEFLVSFYNNEISEKSEIFDDQFSVERPDGSNFTLKIRSTKLEDSAMYFCASRANRGRNEKLFFGSGTQLSVL.

The chain employs TRBV30 and TRBJ2-7, with 8 positions matching TRBD1. The CDR3 totals 15 residues. Germline V lookup: CDR1 GTSNPN, CDR2 SVGIG (reference sequence). The V gene end was trimmed by 2 bases and the J gene end by 5 bases; junction bases not matched to a gene: 11. The CDR3 nucleotides are TGTGCCTGGAGTTTTGGGCAGGGGGCAAAGGACGAGCAGTACTTC. This encodes CAWSFGQGAKDEQYF.

This clonotype turned up a few times. The chain combines TRBV7-9 with TRBJ2-3; 8 bases are shared with TRBD2. The CDR3 is 14 residues long. The germline V gene encodes CDR1 SEHNR and CDR2 FQNEAQ (reference sequence). The V segment lost 8 bases and the J segment 5 bases; nucleotides outside the gene matches: 9. In DNA form, the CDR3 reads TGTGCCAGCGAACCGGGACTAGACGTAGATACGCAGTATTTT. Encoded protein: CASEPGLDVDTQYF.

This clonotype was recorded a few times. The V gene is TRBV5-6, the J gene TRBJ2-1; tentatively, D is TRBD2 (7 bases). The CDR3 spans 16 residues. V lost 1 base and J 8 bases, leaving 19 bases between the germline ends. In germline, CDR1 is SGHDT, CDR2 YYEEEE. CDR3 region: CASSLIAGASRDEQFF. CDR3 nucleotides: TGTGCCAGCAGCTTGATCGCGGGGGCCTCCAGGGATGAGCAGTTCTTC.

This clonotype appeared a few times. The chain recombines TRBV7-3 with TRBJ2-1; D gene ambiguous. Germline CDR1 SGHTA, CDR2 FQGTGA. Trimming took 5 bases from V and 9 from J, leaving 11 bases between them. The CDR3 loop spans 12 amino acids. In nucleotides, the CDR3 is TGTGCCAGCAGCGTGGGTGGGGTTGAGCAGTTCTTC. This encodes CASSVGGVEQFF.

This chain connects TRBV20-1 to TRBJ2-5, with D unclear. CDR3 length: 14 residues. The germline gives CDR1 DFQATT, CDR2 SNEGSKA (reference sequence). V was clipped by 1 base and J by 4 bases, with 13 bases between them. The CDR3 is CSARVSPRPETQYF. Written as DNA, the CDR3 is TGCAGTGCTAGAGTGAGCCCGCGACCAGAGACCCAGTACTTC.